One and the same sample provided the 18 T cell receptor beta chains below, sequenced in a study of CD8 T cells in Susac syndrome. Random hexamers served to reverse transcribe about 0.5 to 1 ug RNA. TCRdb used MiXCR to reprocess the immunoSEQ multiplex PCR reads, holding one entry per CDR3 protein. The sample shows tens of thousands of distinct CDR3 sequences, over 85% of them seen only once. Sequencing used CD8+ T cells from PBMCs. These TCRs come from a human donor in good health.

This chain joins TRBV2 and TRBJ2-7; 14 bases agree with TRBD2. The CDR3 sequence is 18 residues long. The junction had 13 bases not matched to a gene; V was cut back by 5 bases and J by 4 bases. The germline CDR1 and CDR2 sequences are SNHLY and FYNNEI. The CDR3 loop reads CASSTSQGLAGVEYEQYF. Here the CDR3 DNA reads TGTGCCAGCAGTACAAGTCAGGGACTAGCGGGAGTCGAATACGAGCAGTACTTC.

V usage is TRBV29-1 and J usage is TRBJ2-6, with D perhaps matching TRBD1 or TRBD2 (7 bases each). The CDR3 length is 19 residues. Germline CDR1 SQVTM, CDR2 ANQGSEA. The germline V and J ends were trimmed by 7 bases and 0 bases, with 25 bases remaining between them. DNA of the CDR3: TGCAGCGCCCCGGGGAGGGGACAGAGGTCCAACTCTGGGGCCAACGTCCTGACTTTC. Encoded protein: CSAPGRGQRSNSGANVLTF.

This chain uses TRBV6-6 with TRBJ1-2; D remains ambiguous. Trimming pared 0 bases from V and 1 base from J, leaving 6 bases between. This CDR3 spans 14 amino acids. CDR1 is MNHNY and CDR2 is SVGAGI in the germline V gene (reference sequence). The CDR3 DNA follows: TGTGCCAGCAGTTACTCCTTCTATAACTATGGCTACACCTTC. It is translated as CASSYSFYNYGYTF.

As DNA, the CDR3 is TGTGCCAGTACCCTTGGGGGGCCGAGCTATGGCTACACCTTC. Translation: CASTLGGPSYGYTF. J is TRBJ1-2 and V is TRBV19; a possible D gene is TRBD1 (6 bases). V lost 7 bases and J lost 4, with 16 bases in between. The V gene's germline CDR1 is LNHDA and CDR2 SQIVND (reference sequence). The CDR3 length is 14 residues.

V is TRBV6-2 or TRBV6-3 and J is TRBJ2-7, with TRBD2 as a possible D gene (5 bases). CDR1 is MNHEY and CDR2 is SVGEGT in the germline V gene. CDR3 size: 13 residues. V lost 0 bases and J 5 bases, leaving 8 bases between the germline ends. This CDR3 reads CASSYSAGDEQYF. CDR3 DNA: TGTGCCAGCAGTTACTCGGCGGGCGACGAGCAGTACTTC.

A single count supports this clonotype. The V and J genes are TRBV20-1 and TRBJ2-7; 7 nucleotides align to TRBD2. Germline V gives CDR1 DFQATT, CDR2 SNEGSKA (reference sequence). J gave up 0 bases and V 0 bases, and 8 bases lay outside the gene matches. The CDR3 contains 16 residues. CDR3 DNA sequence: TGCAGTGCTAGAGATCCCGGTACTAGCGTCTCCTACGAGCAGTACTTC. Translating gives CSARDPGTSVSYEQYF.

The chain recombines TRBV7-9 with TRBJ2-5; 8 bases line up with TRBD2. With V trimmed by 6 bases and J by 4 bases, 4 bases remained unmatched. The CDR3 is 13 amino acids. The V gene's germline CDR1 is SEHNR and CDR2 FQNEAQ (reference sequence). The CDR3 bases are TGTGCCAGCAGGACAAGCGGGAGAGAGACCCAGTACTTC. Translation: CASRTSGRETQYF.

The V gene is TRBV14, the J gene TRBJ1-2; D might be TRBD1 (6 bases). Trimming left V 0 bases short and J 4 bases short, with 12 bases between. Germline V gene lookup returns CDR1 SGHDN and CDR2 FVKESK. The CDR3 runs to 15 residues. CDR3 protein: CASSQEQTGLYGYTF. The CDR3 nucleotides read TGTGCCAGCAGCCAAGAACAGACAGGACTCTATGGCTACACCTTC. Full variable domain (rest looked up from reference TRBV14 and TRBJ1-2): EAGVTQFPSHSVIEKGQTVTLRCDPISGHDNLYWYRRVMGKEIKFLLHFVKESKQDESGMPNNRFLAERTGGTYSTLKVQPAELEDSGVYFCASSQEQTGLYGYTFGSGTRLTVV.

The CDR3 DNA reads TGCGCCAGCAGCTTGGAGGAGGGGAGCTACGAGCAGTACTTC. It encodes CASSLEEGSYEQYF. The rearrangement uses TRBV5-1 and TRBJ2-7, with D possibly being TRBD2 (6 bases). Germline assignment: CDR1 SGHRS and CDR2 YFSETQ. Deletions cut 0 bases from V and 3 bases from J, with 10 bases between. This CDR3 is built from 14 residues.

This clonotype was recorded once. This chain links TRBV15 with TRBJ2-1; 11 positions match TRBD2. The CDR3 runs to 18 residues. CDR1 and CDR2 (germline): LNHNV, YYDKDF (reference sequence). The junction had 12 bases not matched to a gene; V was cut back by 1 base and J by 7 bases. CDR3: CATSRVEVAGGPGNEQFF. For the CDR3, the DNA is TGTGCCACCAGCAGAGTCGAGGTAGCGGGAGGGCCGGGAAATGAGCAGTTCTTC.

This sequence joins TRBV2 and TRBJ2-5, with D possibly being TRBD2 (5 bases). The germline CDR1 and CDR2 sequences are SNHLY and FYNNEI. Between the trimmed V and J ends, which lost 7 bases and 3 bases, there was a span of 12 bases. The CDR3 covers 13 residues. In DNA, the CDR3 is TGTGCCAGCAACGGGAACTTTAAAGAGACCCAGTACTTC. Residues: CASNGNFKETQYF.

This rearrangement joins TRBV6-1 to TRBJ2-1; no firm D call. This CDR3 comprises 17 residues. Trimming stripped 6 bases from V and 4 bases from J, with 22 bases between. Germline V CDR1 and CDR2: MNHNS, SASEGT. CDR3 nucleotide sequence: TGTGCCAGCAGCCTTTCCCCTCAGAGCCCGGGTTACAATGAGCAGTTCTTC. Translating gives CASSLSPQSPGYNEQFF.

V and J are TRBV6-2 or TRBV6-3 and TRBJ2-1; D uncertain. Germline V gene sequence: CDR1 MNHEY, CDR2 SVGEGT. The V and J ends lost 5 bases and 7 bases respectively, with 21 bases between them. The CDR3 totals 16 residues. This chain's CDR3 is CASSATITLARNEQFF. In nucleotides, the CDR3 is TGTGCCAGCAGTGCCACAATTACCCTCGCGAGGAATGAGCAGTTCTTC.

The chain links TRBV3-1 to TRBJ2-2, with D possibly matching TRBD1 (6 bases). CDR1 and CDR2 (germline): LGHDT, YNNKEL (reference sequence). Trimming removed 3 bases at V and 4 bases at J, with 15 bases between. The CDR3 length is 16 residues. CDR3 protein: CASSHPGQSTTGELFF. The CDR3 DNA follows: TGTGCCAGCAGCCACCCTGGACAGTCTACCACCGGGGAGCTGTTTTTT.

V usage is TRBV29-1 and J usage is TRBJ2-7; D is perhaps TRBD1 or TRBD2 (5 bases each). Germline CDR1 reads SQVTM; CDR2 reads ANQGSEA. The CDR3 sequence is 15 residues long. V was shortened by 3 bases and J by 0 bases, with 15 bases between the two germline ends. This chain's CDR3 is CSVEMGETSSYEQYF. The CDR3 coding sequence is TGCAGCGTTGAGATGGGGGAAACGAGCTCCTACGAGCAGTACTTC.

This clonotype was detected once. The chain couples TRBV7-8 to TRBJ1-2; 7 bases are shared with TRBD1. V lost 2 bases to trimming and J lost 8 bases; unmatched junction nucleotides: 14. This CDR3 comprises 16 residues. CDR1 SGHVS and CDR2 FQNEAQ come from the germline V gene. The CDR3 loop reads CASSLLFGTALHGYTF. CDR3 nucleotide sequence: TGTGCCAGCAGCTTACTCTTCGGGACAGCCCTGCACGGCTACACCTTC.

The chain combines TRBV2 with TRBJ2-3; D gene uncertain. V gave up 2 bases and J gave up 2 bases, with 11 bases separating them. CDR1 SNHLY and CDR2 FYNNEI come from the germline V gene. This CDR3 is built from 15 residues. The CDR3 DNA reads as TGTGCCAGCAGTGAATTGGACCGATCCACAGATACGCAGTATTTT. It encodes CASSELDRSTDTQYF. The whole variable domain, filled in from reference TRBV2 and TRBJ2-3, reads EPEVTQTPSHQVTQMGQEVILRCVPISNHLYFYWYRQILGQKVEFLVSFYNNEISEKSEIFDDQFSVERPDGSNFTLKIRSTKLEDSAMYFCASSELDRSTDTQYFGPGTRLTVL.

This sequence joins TRBV30 and TRBJ1-1, with 9 nucleotides matching TRBD1. V lost 5 bases to trimming and J lost 5 bases; unmatched junction nucleotides: 9. From germline, CDR1 is GTSNPN and CDR2 SVGIG (reference sequence). This CDR3 spans 14 amino acids. CDR3 nucleotides: TGTGCCTGGGGGAGGGGGACAGGGTTAACTGAAGCTTTCTTT. It codes for CAWGRGTGLTEAFF.